One and the same sample provided the 27 T cell receptor beta chains below, sequenced in a study of CD8 T cells in ankylosing spondylitis. TCRdb analysed the 5' RACE reads with MiXCR anew, one entry per CDR3 protein. The sample includes under 250,000 distinct CDR3 sequences, 30% to 40% seen only once; the top ten take roughly 4.2%. Sequenced input: blood, either unsorted or a sorted T cell fraction (not recorded which). The receptors were sampled from a male donor with ankylosing spondylitis or in good health (not recorded which).

This clonotype has a handful of counts. The gene calls are TRBV27 and TRBJ2-1; D may match TRBD1 or TRBD2 (5 bases each). The germline V gene has CDR1 MNHEY and CDR2 SMNVEV (reference sequence). V shed 6 bases and J shed 7 bases, with 16 bases lying between them. CDR3 length: 14 residues. CDR3 loop: CASRSMGVWNEQFF. The CDR3 nucleotides are TGTGCCAGCAGGTCCATGGGGGTCTGGAATGAGCAGTTCTTC.

This clonotype was recorded at least ten times. The genes are TRBV20-1 and TRBJ2-5; D is unresolved. Germline values: CDR1 DFQATT, CDR2 SNEGSKA (reference sequence). The CDR3 covers 10 residues. CDR3 loop: CSADQETQYF. CDR3 sequence (DNA): TGCAGCGCGGACCAAGAGACCCAGTACTTC.

This clonotype was counted at least ten times. This chain uses TRBV20-1 with TRBJ2-7; D ambiguous. The CDR3 runs to 11 residues. V shed 5 bases and J shed 4 bases, with 9 bases lying between them. Germline V gene sequence: CDR1 DFQATT, CDR2 SNEGSKA (reference sequence). CDR3 loop: CSAADDYEQYF. The CDR3 coding sequence is TGCAGTGCTGCCGACGATTACGAGCAGTACTTC.

This clonotype appeared a single time. The chain carries TRBV5-1 and TRBJ2-2; tentative D call: TRBD2 (5 bases). V was clipped by 2 bases and J by 3 bases, with 11 bases between them. Germline V gene data show CDR1 as SGHRS and CDR2 as YFSETQ. This CDR3 comprises 15 residues. The CDR3: CASSFRDKDTGELFF. In DNA, the CDR3 is TGCGCCAGCAGCTTCCGGGATAAGGACACCGGGGAGCTGTTTTTT.

The chain employs TRBV7-2 and TRBJ2-1; the D gene is possibly TRBD2 (6 bases). There are 14 residues in the CDR3. V lost 5 bases, J lost 7 bases, and 15 bases lay in between. Per germline, CDR1 SGHTA and CDR2 FQGNSA. Written as DNA, the CDR3 is TGTGCCAGCAGCCGGGCGGGGTTTGGTAATGAGCAGTTCTTC. This translates into CASSRAGFGNEQFF.

V is TRBV12-3 or TRBV12-4 and J is TRBJ1-5; D perhaps matches TRBD1 (6 bases). With 6 bases removed from V and 0 bases from J, the gap between germline ends came to 12 bases. The CDR3 loop spans 15 amino acids. Here the CDR3 DNA reads TGTGCCAGCAGCTTGACAGGCCCTAGCAATCAGCCCCAGCATTTT. Its translation is CASSLTGPSNQPQHF.

The chain links TRBV25-1 to TRBJ1-5; D unresolved. This CDR3 is built from 14 residues. V lost 1 base, J lost 2 bases, and 6 bases lay in between. Germline loops: CDR1 MGHDK, CDR2 SYGVNS. CDR3 sequence: CASSESGRNQPQHF. The CDR3 nucleotides are TGTGCCAGCAGTGAATCGGGTCGCAATCAGCCCCAGCATTTT. Variable domain in full (rest from reference TRBV25-1 and TRBJ1-5): EADIYQTPRYLVIGTGKKITLECSQTMGHDKMYWYQQDPGMELHLIHYSYGVNSTEKGDLSSESTVSRIRTEHFPLTLESARPSHTSQYLCASSESGRNQPQHFGDGTRLSIL.

This clonotype was observed a few times. The gene calls are TRBV20-1 and TRBJ2-5; possible D gene TRBD1, 6 bases. CDR1 and CDR2 from the germline V gene are DFQATT and SNEGSKA (reference sequence). This CDR3 region has 14 residues. Trimming left V 3 bases short and J 5 bases short, with 16 bases between. Here the CDR3 DNA reads TGCAGTGCTAGTCACGGGACAAACGGGGAGACCCAGTACTTC. It codes for CSASHGTNGETQYF.

This clonotype appeared a few times. V usage is TRBV6-5 and J usage is TRBJ1-4; 9 nucleotides align to TRBD1. Germline values: CDR1 MNHEY, CDR2 SVGAGI. V lost 2 bases, J lost 7 bases, and 8 bases stayed unmatched. The CDR3 sequence is 16 residues long. The CDR3 is CASSYGWTGAGEKLFF. In nucleotides, the CDR3 is TGTGCCAGCAGTTACGGCTGGACAGGGGCCGGTGAAAAACTGTTTTTT.

This clonotype was seen at least ten times. The V call is TRBV12-3 or TRBV12-4, the J call TRBJ2-7; 10 nucleotides agree with TRBD1. The CDR3 length is 14 residues. J was trimmed by 9 bases and V by 6 bases; bases with no gene match: 11. The CDR3 region is CASRSTGGRRRQYF. CDR3 sequence (DNA): TGTGCCAGCAGATCGACAGGGGGCCGACGGCGGCAGTACTTC.

This clonotype was counted only a few times. V is TRBV7-2 and J is TRBJ2-1, with a weak D call TRBD2 (6 bases). The CDR3 runs 14 residues. CDR1 is SGHTA, CDR2 FQGNSA, per germline. DNA of the CDR3: TGTGCTCGGGGGAAGAGATCGGCCTACAATGAGCAGTTCTTC. Protein sequence: CARGKRSAYNEQFF.

V usage is TRBV7-7 and J usage is TRBJ2-3; unclear D gene. Between the trimmed V and J ends, which lost 5 bases and 4 bases, there was a span of 10 bases. Germline V lookup: CDR1 SSHAT, CDR2 FNYEAQ (reference sequence). This CDR3 contains 13 residues. DNA of the CDR3: TGTGCCAGCAGCACCTCACGCGCAGATACGCAGTATTTT. It encodes CASSTSRADTQYF.

The rearrangement joins TRBV20-1 to TRBJ2-7; D gene uncertain. Deletions cut 0 bases from V and 2 bases from J, with 11 bases between. Germline V gene lookup returns CDR1 DFQATT and CDR2 SNEGSKA (reference sequence). The CDR3 spans 14 residues. The CDR3 sequence is CSARDLAETYEQYF. The CDR3 bases are TGCAGTGCTAGAGATCTGGCAGAGACCTACGAGCAGTACTTC.

The chain employs TRBV4-1 and TRBJ1-1; D not certain. Trimming took 1 base from V and 0 from J, leaving 9 bases between them. This CDR3 comprises 15 residues. The germline V gene has CDR1 MGHRA and CDR2 YSYEKL. CDR3 residues: CASSQVVGLNTEAFF. CDR3 DNA sequence: TGCGCCAGCAGCCAAGTCGTAGGACTGAACACTGAAGCTTTCTTT.

This chain connects TRBV11-2 to TRBJ2-5, with D hard to call. Trimming removed 2 bases at V and 5 bases at J, with 18 bases between. From germline, CDR1 is SGHAT and CDR2 FQNNGV. This CDR3 has 16 residues. CDR3 protein: CASSLSGHKAPETQYF. The CDR3 nucleotides are TGTGCCAGCAGCTTATCGGGCCACAAGGCTCCGGAGACCCAGTACTTC.

This clonotype was seen only a few times. The chain combines TRBV21-1 with TRBJ1-1; the table calls TRBD1, which could not be checked here. TRBV21-1 is given as a pseudogene. The CDR3 has 18 residues. In DNA form, the CDR3 reads TGTGCCAGCAGCAAACCCGCAGAAAGGGCCCCCCCTACCTTCGAAGCTTTCTTT. Encoded protein: CASSKPAERAPPTFEAFF.

The rearrangement uses TRBV20-1 and TRBJ2-7; D unresolved. CDR3 size: 11 residues. CDR1 DFQATT and CDR2 SNEGSKA come from the germline V gene (reference sequence). With 5 bases removed from V and 2 bases from J, the gap between germline ends came to 7 bases. The CDR3 region has the DNA TGCAGTGCTGGTTCTACCTACGAGCAGTACTTC. Amino acids: CSAGSTYEQYF.

The gene calls are TRBV7-2 and TRBJ1-3; D ambiguous. This CDR3 is 16 amino acids long. The germline gives CDR1 SGHTA, CDR2 FQGNSA. Trimming stripped 2 bases from V and 0 bases from J, with 11 bases between. The CDR3 region has the DNA TGTGCCAGCAGCTTAATAAGGGCGGCCTCTGGAAACACCATATATTTT. It codes for CASSLIRAASGNTIYF. The complete variable domain, with remaining parts taken from reference TRBV7-2 and TRBJ1-3, reads GAGVSQSPSNKVTEKGKDVELRCDPISGHTALYWYRQSLGQGLEFLIYFQGNSAPDKSGLPSDRFSAERTGGSVSTLTIQRTQQEDSAVYLCASSLIRAASGNTIYFGEGSWLTVV.

This chain uses TRBV6-5 with TRBJ2-2, with a weak D call TRBD2 (5 bases). CDR3 length: 14 residues. Germline CDR1 reads MNHEY; CDR2 reads SVGAGI. V shed 5 bases and J shed 6 bases, with 13 bases lying between them. The CDR3 here is CASSTPLGAGELFF. The CDR3 coding sequence is TGTGCCAGCAGTACTCCGTTGGGAGCCGGGGAGCTGTTTTTT.

J is TRBJ2-2 and V is TRBV9; TRBD1 matches at 9 bases. The CDR3 totals 15 residues. Germline CDR1 reads SGDLS; CDR2 reads YYNGEE. V lost 0 bases to trimming and J lost 8 bases; unmatched junction nucleotides: 5. The CDR3 DNA follows: TGTGCCAGCAGCGTAGACAGGGGGCGGTCAGGGGAGCTGTTTTTT. It specifies CASSVDRGRSGELFF.

This clonotype was seen a handful of times. This sequence joins TRBV7-9 and TRBJ2-1; D ambiguous. Germline loops: CDR1 SEHNR, CDR2 FQNEAQ (reference sequence). Trimming took off 1 base at V and 0 bases at J, with 10 bases between the two ends. CDR3 length equals 16 residues. DNA of the CDR3: TGTGCCAGCAGCTTAGTTGGCAGTAGCTCCTACAATGAGCAGTTCTTC. Translated, it gives CASSLVGSSSYNEQFF.

This chain links TRBV5-1 with TRBJ2-7, with 8 bases aligning to TRBD1. The CDR3 totals 16 residues. Germline CDR1 and CDR2: SGHRS and YFSETQ. The J segment lost 3 bases and the V segment lost 0 bases, leaving 8 bases of the junction unmatched. The CDR3 is CASSLDVSGGGYEQYF. CDR3 DNA: TGCGCCAGCAGCTTGGACGTGTCAGGGGGCGGCTACGAGCAGTACTTC. The complete variable domain, with remaining parts taken from reference TRBV5-1 and TRBJ2-7, reads KAGVTQTPRYLIKTRGQQVTLSCSPISGHRSVSWYQQTPGQGLQFLFEYFSETQRNKGNFPGRFSGRQFSNSRSEMNVSTLELGDSALYLCASSLDVSGGGYEQYFGPGTRLTVT.

A few counts support this clonotype. The rearrangement joins TRBV20-1 to TRBJ1-2; D is ambiguous. V lost 4 bases to trimming and J lost 5 bases, with 14 bases between them. Looked up from germline, CDR1 is DFQATT and CDR2 is SNEGSKA (reference sequence). This CDR3 has 13 residues. In DNA form, the CDR3 reads TGCAGTGCTACAGTCGGCTTAGGGTATGGCTACACCTTC. This codes for CSATVGLGYGYTF.

The chain links TRBV29-1 to TRBJ1-5, with D perhaps TRBD1 (6 bases). Germline-derived CDR1 and CDR2 are SQVTM and ANQGSEA. Trimming left V 3 bases short and J 2 bases short, with 14 bases between. The CDR3 runs 15 residues. CDR3 sequence: CSVERAGARNQPQHF. CDR3 nucleotide sequence: TGCAGCGTTGAGCGGGCAGGGGCTCGCAATCAGCCCCAGCATTTT.

The genes are TRBV5-1 and TRBJ2-3; 7 positions agree with TRBD2. CDR3 length: 14 amino acids. CDR1 is SGHRS and CDR2 is YFSETQ in the germline V gene. Losses at the gene ends were 5 bases for V and 1 base for J; bases not matched to a gene: 4. The CDR3 here is CASSTSGGTDTQYF. The CDR3 DNA reads TGCGCCAGCAGTACGAGCGGGGGCACAGATACGCAGTATTTT. Full variable domain (outside the CDR3, taken from reference TRBV5-1 and TRBJ2-3): KAGVTQTPRYLIKTRGQQVTLSCSPISGHRSVSWYQQTPGQGLQFLFEYFSETQRNKGNFPGRFSGRQFSNSRSEMNVSTLELGDSALYLCASSTSGGTDTQYFGPGTRLTVL.

Concerning this clonotype itself: A read error may produce the germline difference seen at one junction end. The CDR3 nucleotides are TGTACCAGCAGCCCCAGATCGACAGGGGGCACCTTGAACACTGAAGCTTTCTTT. Translation gives CTSSPRSTGGTLNTEAFF. This chain links TRBV13 with TRBJ1-1, with 10 bases that match TRBD1. CDR3 length equals 18 residues. Germline CDR1 and CDR2: PRHDT and FYEKMQ (reference sequence). The full variable domain, with the rest looked up from reference TRBV13 and TRBJ1-1, is AAGVIQSPRHLIKEKRETATLKCYPIPRHDTVYWYQQGPGQDPQFLISFYEKMQSDKGSIPDRFSAQQFSDYHSELNMSSLELGDSALYFCTSSPRSTGGTLNTEAFFGQGTRLTVV.

J is TRBJ2-5 and V is TRBV29-1; D is uncertain. V lost 6 bases to trimming and J lost 4 bases, with 12 bases between them. The CDR3 contains 12 residues. Germline CDR1 reads SQVTM; CDR2 reads ANQGSEA. The CDR3 spells CSVRKWGETQYF. CDR3 coding DNA: TGCAGCGTCCGGAAGTGGGGAGAGACCCAGTACTTC.